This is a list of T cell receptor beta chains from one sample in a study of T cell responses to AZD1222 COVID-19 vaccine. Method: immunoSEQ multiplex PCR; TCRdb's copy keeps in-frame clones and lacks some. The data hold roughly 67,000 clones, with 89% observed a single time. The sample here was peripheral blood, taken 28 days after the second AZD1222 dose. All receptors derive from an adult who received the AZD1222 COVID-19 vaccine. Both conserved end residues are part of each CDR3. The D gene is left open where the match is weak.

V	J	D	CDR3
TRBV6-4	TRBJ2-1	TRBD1	CASSDSTGGYNEQFF
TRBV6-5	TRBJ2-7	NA	CASSYLYEQYF
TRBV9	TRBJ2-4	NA	CASSVGDGTGNIQYF
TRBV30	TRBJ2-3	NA	CAWSTPGAYRRTDTQYF
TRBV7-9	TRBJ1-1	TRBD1	CASSLGDSSNEAFF
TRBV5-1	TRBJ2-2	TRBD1	CASSLLQGQGGELFF
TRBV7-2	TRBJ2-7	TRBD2	CASSLTSGRTYEQYF
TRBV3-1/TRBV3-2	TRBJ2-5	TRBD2	CASSRLAGEPETQYF
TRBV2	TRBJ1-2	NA	CASSPDSIYGYTF
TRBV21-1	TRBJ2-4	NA	CASSSGSGREIAKNIQYF
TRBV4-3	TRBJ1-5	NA	CASTPSNQPQHF
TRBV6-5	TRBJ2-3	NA	CASSYSGLRGNTQYF
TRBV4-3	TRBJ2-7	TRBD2	CASSQDFTLAGAEQYF
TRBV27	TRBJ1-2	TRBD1	CASKQAGQGLYGYTF
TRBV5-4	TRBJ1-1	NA	CASSPSGGRTMASTEAFF
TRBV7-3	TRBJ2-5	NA	CASSKQGRSGETQYF
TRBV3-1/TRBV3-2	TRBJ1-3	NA	CASSHGGSGNTIYF
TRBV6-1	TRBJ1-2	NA	CASSEGTESYGYTF
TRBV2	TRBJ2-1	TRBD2	CASSALAGSYNEQFF
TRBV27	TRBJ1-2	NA	CASSLQGGEGYGYTF
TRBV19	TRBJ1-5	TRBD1	CANKDRAPNQPQHF
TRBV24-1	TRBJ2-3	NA	CATSDFSTDTQYF
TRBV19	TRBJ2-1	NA	CASSPSVYNEQFF
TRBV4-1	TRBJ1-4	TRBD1	CASSQAGTADEKLFF
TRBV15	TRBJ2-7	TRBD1	CATSREGQGYEQYF
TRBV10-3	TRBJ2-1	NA	CAISESRGRSNEQFF
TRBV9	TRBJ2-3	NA	CASSTRTDTQYF
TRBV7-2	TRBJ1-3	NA	CASSLARTGISGNTIYF
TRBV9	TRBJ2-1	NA	CASSVGLSNEQFF
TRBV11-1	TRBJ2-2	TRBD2	CASSLATSGLTGELFF
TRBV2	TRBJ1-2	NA	CASSVSGVHGYTF
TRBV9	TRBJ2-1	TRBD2	CASSVDAAGGFNNEQFF
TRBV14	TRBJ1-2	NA	CASSQRRVPGYTF
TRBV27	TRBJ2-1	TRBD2	CASSSYGLAGISYNEQFF
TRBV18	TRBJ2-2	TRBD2	CASSPTEAGTASESLFF
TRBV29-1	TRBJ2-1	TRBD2	CSGGEAGITTEQFF
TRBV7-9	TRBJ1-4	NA	CASSLSLGDEKLFF
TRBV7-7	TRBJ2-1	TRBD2	CASSLGLAGEQFF
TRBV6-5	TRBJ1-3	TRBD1	CASSRGQSSGNTIYF
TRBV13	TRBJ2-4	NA	CASSSAGAKNIQYF
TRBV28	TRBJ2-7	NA	CASSLPLGATSEQYF
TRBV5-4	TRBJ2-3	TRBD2	CASSSLSGSDTQYF
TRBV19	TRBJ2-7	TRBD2	CASSIRLAGGEQYF
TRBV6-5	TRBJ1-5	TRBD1	CASNLEAGGELFQHF
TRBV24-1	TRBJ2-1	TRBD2	CATSVASGRVSEQFF
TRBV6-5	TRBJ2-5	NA	CASSYRQGVQETQYF
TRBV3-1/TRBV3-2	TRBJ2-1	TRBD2	CASSQVSGGNKKQFF
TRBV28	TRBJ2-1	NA	CASSLRGVNEQFF
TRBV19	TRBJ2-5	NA	CASSMDRTPLQETQYF
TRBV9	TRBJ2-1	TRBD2	CASSPSIAGEGYEQFF